Included here is one T cell receptor (beta chain) sequence, with context. Antigen specificity is unknown. The data were obtained in a study of cytomegalovirus exposure and HLA in healthy donors. On the study more broadly: Inside one of the first data releases sat 75 million to 100 million unique TCRs taken from HLA-typed donors. Findings and caveats of the study: TCR beta V segments were, for the most part, productive about 87% or about 30% of the time in an earlier analysis. An assumption of roughly uniform sequencing depth across donors underlay the presence/absence analyses.

Though probably carrying unrecorded immune exposures, donors were nominally healthy at sampling. V was clipped by 5 bases and J by 7 bases; unmatched bases: 8. The CDR3 covers 14 residues. CDR1 LNHDA and CDR2 SQIVND come from the germline V gene (reference sequence). PCR employed 60 Vbeta and 13 Jbeta primers. Generated by immunoSEQ multiplex PCR, the TCRdb table keeps only in-frame clones and is missing some. Among approximately 70,000 clones listed, around 70% were seen once. This chain joins TRBV19 and TRBJ2-7, with TRBD1 matching over 10 bases. This clonotype was sampled from a male donor in good health and CMV-seropositive. Specimen: PBMCs. CDR3 loop: CASSPGTGVGEQYF. CDR3 coding DNA: TGTGCCAGTAGTCCCGGGACAGGGGTGGGGGAGCAGTACTTC. The full variable domain, completed using reference TRBV19 and TRBJ2-7, is DGGITQSPKYLFRKEGQNVTLSCEQNLNHDAMYWYRQDPGQGLRLIYYSQIVNDFQKGDIAEGYSVSREKKESFPLTVTSAQKNPTAFYLCASSPGTGVGEQYFGPGTRLTVT.